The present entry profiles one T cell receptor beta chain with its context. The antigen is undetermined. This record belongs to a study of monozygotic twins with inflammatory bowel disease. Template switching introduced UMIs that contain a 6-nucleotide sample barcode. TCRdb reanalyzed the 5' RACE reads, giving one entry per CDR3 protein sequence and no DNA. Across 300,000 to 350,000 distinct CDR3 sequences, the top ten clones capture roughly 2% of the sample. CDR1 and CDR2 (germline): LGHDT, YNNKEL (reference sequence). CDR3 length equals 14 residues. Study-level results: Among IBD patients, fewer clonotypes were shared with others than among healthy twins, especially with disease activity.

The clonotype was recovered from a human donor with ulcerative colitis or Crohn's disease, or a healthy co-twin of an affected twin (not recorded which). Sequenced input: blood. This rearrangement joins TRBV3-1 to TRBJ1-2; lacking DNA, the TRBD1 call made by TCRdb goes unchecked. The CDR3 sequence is CASSRTGDRGGYTF.